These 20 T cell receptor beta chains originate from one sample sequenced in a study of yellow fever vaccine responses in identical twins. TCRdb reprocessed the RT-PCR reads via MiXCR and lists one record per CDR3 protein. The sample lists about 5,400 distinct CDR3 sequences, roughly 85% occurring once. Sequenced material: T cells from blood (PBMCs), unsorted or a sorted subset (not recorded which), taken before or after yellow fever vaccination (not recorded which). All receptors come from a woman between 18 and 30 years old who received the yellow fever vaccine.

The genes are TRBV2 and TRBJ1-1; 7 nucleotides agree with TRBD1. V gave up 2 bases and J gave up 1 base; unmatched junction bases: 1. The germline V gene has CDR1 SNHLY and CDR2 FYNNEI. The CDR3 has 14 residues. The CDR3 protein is CASSERQGNTEAFF. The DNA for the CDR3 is TGTGCCAGCAGTGAAAGACAGGGGAACACTGAAGCTTTCTTT.

The CDR3: CASSLEAGINEQFF. CDR3 DNA: TGTGCCAGCAGCTTAGAGGCAGGGATCAATGAGCAGTTCTTC. The V and J genes are TRBV11-1 and TRBJ2-1; the D gene is possibly TRBD1 (5 bases). The CDR3 is 14 residues long. Germline loops: CDR1 SGHAT, CDR2 FQDESV (reference sequence). Trimming took off 1 base at V and 6 bases at J, with 10 bases between the two ends. The variable domain in full, with the rest retrieved from reference TRBV11-1 and TRBJ2-1, is EAEVAQSPRYKITEKSQAVAFWCDPISGHATLYWYRQILGQGPELLVQFQDESVVDDSQLPKDRFSAERLKGVDSTLKIQPAELGDSAMYLCASSLEAGINEQFFGPGTRLTVL.

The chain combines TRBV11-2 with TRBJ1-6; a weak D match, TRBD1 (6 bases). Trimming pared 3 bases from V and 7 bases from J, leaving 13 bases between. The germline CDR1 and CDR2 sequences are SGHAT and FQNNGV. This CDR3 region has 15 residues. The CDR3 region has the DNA TGTGCCAGCAGCTTTGACAGGATCCCCAATTCACCCCTCCACTTT. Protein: CASSFDRIPNSPLHF.

The CDR3 reads CASSQEWLEGNEQFF. As DNA, the CDR3 is TGCGCCAGCAGCCAAGAATGGCTAGAGGGGAATGAGCAGTTCTTC. The chain combines TRBV4-3 with TRBJ2-1; D may be TRBD1 or TRBD2 (5 bases each). Germline V CDR1 and CDR2: LGHNA, YSLEER. V lost 0 bases and J 7 bases, leaving 13 bases between the germline ends. This CDR3 has 15 residues.

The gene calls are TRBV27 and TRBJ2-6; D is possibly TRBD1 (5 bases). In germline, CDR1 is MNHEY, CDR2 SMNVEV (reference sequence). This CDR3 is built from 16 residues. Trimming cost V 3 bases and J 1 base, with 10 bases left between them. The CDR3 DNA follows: TGTGCCAGCAGTTTCCTTCAGGGATCTGGGGCCAACGTCCTGACTTTC. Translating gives CASSFLQGSGANVLTF. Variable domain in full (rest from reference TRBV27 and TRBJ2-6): EAQVTQNPRYLITVTGKKLTVTCSQNMNHEYMSWYRQDPGLGLRQIYYSMNVEVTDKGDVPEGYKVSRKEKRNFPLILESPSPNQTSLYFCASSFLQGSGANVLTFGAGSRLTVL.

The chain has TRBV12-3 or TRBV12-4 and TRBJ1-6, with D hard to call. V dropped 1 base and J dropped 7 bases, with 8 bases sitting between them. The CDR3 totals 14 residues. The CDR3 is CASSLGQQNSPLHF. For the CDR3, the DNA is TGTGCCAGCAGTTTAGGCCAGCAAAATTCACCCCTCCACTTT.

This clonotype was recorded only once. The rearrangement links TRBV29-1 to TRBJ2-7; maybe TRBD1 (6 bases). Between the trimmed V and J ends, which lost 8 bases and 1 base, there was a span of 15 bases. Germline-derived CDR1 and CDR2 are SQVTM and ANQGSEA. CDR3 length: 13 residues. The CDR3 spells CSIRDMASYEQYF. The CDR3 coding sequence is TGCAGCATCCGGGACATGGCTTCCTACGAGCAGTACTTC.

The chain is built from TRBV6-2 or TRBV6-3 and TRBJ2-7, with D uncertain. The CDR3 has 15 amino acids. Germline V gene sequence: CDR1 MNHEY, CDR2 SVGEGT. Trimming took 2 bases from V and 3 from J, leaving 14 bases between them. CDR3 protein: CASSYGPGNLYEQYF. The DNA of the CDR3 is TGTGCCAGCAGTTACGGGCCAGGCAACCTCTACGAGCAGTACTTC.

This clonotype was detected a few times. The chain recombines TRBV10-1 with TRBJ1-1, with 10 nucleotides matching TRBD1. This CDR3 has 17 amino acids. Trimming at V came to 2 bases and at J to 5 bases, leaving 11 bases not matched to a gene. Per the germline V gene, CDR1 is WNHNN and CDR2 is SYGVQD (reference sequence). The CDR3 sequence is CASSELRDRGQMTEAFF. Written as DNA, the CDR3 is TGCGCCAGCAGTGAGCTCCGAGACAGGGGGCAGATGACTGAAGCTTTCTTT.

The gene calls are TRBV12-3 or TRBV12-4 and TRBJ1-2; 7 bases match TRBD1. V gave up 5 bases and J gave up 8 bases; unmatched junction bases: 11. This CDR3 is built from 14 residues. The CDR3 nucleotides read TGTGCCAGCAGTACTCGACAGGGCTCGGGCGGCTACACCTTC. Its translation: CASSTRQGSGGYTF.

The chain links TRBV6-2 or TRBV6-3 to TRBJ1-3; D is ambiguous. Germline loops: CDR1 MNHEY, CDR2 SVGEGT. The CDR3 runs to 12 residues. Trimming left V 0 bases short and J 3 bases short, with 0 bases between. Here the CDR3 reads CASSYSGNTIYF. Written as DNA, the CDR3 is TGTGCCAGCAGTTACTCTGGAAACACCATATATTTT.

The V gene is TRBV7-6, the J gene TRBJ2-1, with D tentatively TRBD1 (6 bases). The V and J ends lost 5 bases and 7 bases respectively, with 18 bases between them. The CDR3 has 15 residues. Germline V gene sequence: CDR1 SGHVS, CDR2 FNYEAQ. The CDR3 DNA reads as TGTGCCAGCAGCCCAGACCAGGGGCGGATGAATGAGCAGTTCTTC. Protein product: CASSPDQGRMNEQFF.

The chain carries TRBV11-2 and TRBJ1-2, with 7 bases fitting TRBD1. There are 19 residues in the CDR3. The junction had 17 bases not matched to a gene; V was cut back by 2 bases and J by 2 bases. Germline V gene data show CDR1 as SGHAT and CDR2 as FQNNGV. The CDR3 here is CASSLIGPGTDSSNYGYTF. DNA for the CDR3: TGTGCCAGCAGCTTAATCGGTCCCGGGACAGACTCATCCAACTATGGCTACACCTTC.

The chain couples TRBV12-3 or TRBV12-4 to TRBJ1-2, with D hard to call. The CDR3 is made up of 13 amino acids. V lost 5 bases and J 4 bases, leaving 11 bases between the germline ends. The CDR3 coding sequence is TGTGCCAGCAGTGGCGACGGAAGCTATGGCTACACCTTC. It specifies CASSGDGSYGYTF.

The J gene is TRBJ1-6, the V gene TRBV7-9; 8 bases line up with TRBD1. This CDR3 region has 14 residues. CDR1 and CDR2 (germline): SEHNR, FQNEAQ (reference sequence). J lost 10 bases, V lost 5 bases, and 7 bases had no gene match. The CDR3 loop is CASSRQGPGSPLHF. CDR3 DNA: TGTGCCAGCAGCCGACAGGGGCCGGGCTCACCCCTCCACTTT.

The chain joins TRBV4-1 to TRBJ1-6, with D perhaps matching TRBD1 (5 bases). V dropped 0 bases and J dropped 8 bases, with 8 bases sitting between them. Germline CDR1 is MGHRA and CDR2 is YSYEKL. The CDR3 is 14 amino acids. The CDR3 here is CASSQEGGDSPLHF. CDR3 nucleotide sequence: TGCGCCAGCAGCCAAGAGGGGGGAGATTCACCCCTCCACTTT.

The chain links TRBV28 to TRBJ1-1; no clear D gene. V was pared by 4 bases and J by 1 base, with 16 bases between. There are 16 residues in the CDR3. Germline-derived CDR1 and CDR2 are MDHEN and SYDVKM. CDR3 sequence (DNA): TGTGCCAGCAGTTACGGTCGCCCTAGGACGAACACTGAAGCTTTCTTT. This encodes CASSYGRPRTNTEAFF.

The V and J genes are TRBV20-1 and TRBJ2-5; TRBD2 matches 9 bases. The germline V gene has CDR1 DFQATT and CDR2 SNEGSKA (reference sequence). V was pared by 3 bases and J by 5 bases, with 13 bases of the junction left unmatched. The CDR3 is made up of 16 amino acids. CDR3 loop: CSASRSSRGGDETQYF. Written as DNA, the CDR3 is TGCAGTGCTAGTAGGTCCTCTCGCGGGGGGGACGAGACCCAGTACTTC.

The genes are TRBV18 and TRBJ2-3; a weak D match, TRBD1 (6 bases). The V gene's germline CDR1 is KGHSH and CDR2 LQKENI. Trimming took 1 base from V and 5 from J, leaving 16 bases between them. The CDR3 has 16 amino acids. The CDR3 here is CASSPLGRGEGDTQYF. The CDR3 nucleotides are TGTGCCAGCTCACCACTGGGCAGGGGCGAGGGAGATACGCAGTATTTT.

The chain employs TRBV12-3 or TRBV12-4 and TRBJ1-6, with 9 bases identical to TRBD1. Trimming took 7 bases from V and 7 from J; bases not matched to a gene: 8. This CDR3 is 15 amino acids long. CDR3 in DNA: TGTGCCAGCACCTGGACAGGGGCGACAAATTCACCCCTCCACTTT. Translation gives CASTWTGATNSPLHF.